Listed below are T cell receptor beta chains from one sample, sequenced in a study of T cell repertoires in cytomegalovirus infection. One entry per CDR3 protein results from TCRdb running MiXCR on the reads. The sample lists about 83,000 distinct CDR3 sequences, more than 20% seen once, with around 50% in the top ten. Their antigen targets remain unknown. The sample here was CD8+ T cells from cultured PBMCs, taken from culture after CMV antigen stimulation. All receptors come from a human donor in good health (CMV status not recorded). Some clones in this sample may be carry-over from other donors' samples. CDR3s include the opening cysteine and the closing phenylalanine or tryptophan. Each record gives: CDR3 length, clone size, J gene, D gene, V gene, CDR3 DNA, CDR3 protein. D genes are given only for firm matches. The size field is filled for only some rows; it gives once, few, many or a size class.

>15|.|TRBJ2-1|TRBD1|TRBV27
TGTGCCAGCAGTATAACAGGGGGCCCCTACAATGAGCAGTTCTTC
CASSITGGPYNEQFF
>15|.|TRBJ2-3|TRBD2|TRBV30
TGTGCCTGGAGTGTACAAAGACTAGCGGGAGGGCATAAGAGTTTT
CAWSVQRLAGGHKSF
>16|.|TRBJ2-3|.|TRBV9
TGTGCCAGCAGCGTAGACGGGTACGGAGGTCCCGATACGCAGTATTTT
CASSVDGYGGPDTQYF
>14|.|TRBJ2-1|.|TRBV12-3/TRBV12-4
TGTGCCAGCAGCCGAGGGTGGGCCTACAATGAGCAGTTCTTC
CASSRGWAYNEQFF
>20|few|TRBJ2-5|TRBD2|TRBV7-3
TGTGCCAGCAGCTTAAGCGGCCCTGGTTATGGGACTAGCGAGACTGAGACCCAGTACTTC
CASSLSGPGYGTSETETQYF
>16|medium-sized|TRBJ1-2|TRBD1|TRBV7-8
TGTGCCAGCAGCTCGCTAGGGGGGACAGGGGGGTATGGCTACACCTTC
CASSSLGGTGGYGYTF
>16|few|TRBJ2-2|.|TRBV13
TGTGCCAGCAGCTCAACCGGGACGGTGAACACCGGGGAGCTGTTTTTT
CASSSTGTVNTGELFF
>15|.|TRBJ2-3|.|TRBV28
TGTGCCAGCAGCCGCTCCGGGGGAGGCACAGATACGCAGTATTTT
CASSRSGGGTDTQYF
>15|few|TRBJ1-4|.|TRBV15
TGTGCCACCAGCAGAGCGACAGCGGCTAATGAAAAACTGTTTTTT
CATSRATAANEKLFF
>15|few|TRBJ1-1|.|TRBV12-3/TRBV12-4
TGTGCCAGCAGTTTAGAAAGGGAATGGAACACTGAAGCTTTCTTT
CASSLEREWNTEAFF
>13|few|TRBJ2-5|.|TRBV25-1
TGTGCCAGCAGGGGGGCCCCCCGGGAGACCCAGTACTTC
CASRGAPRETQYF
>10|few|TRBJ2-1|.|TRBV30
TGTGCCTGGGGGGGAACCGAGCAGTTCTTC
CAWGGTEQFF
>11|.|TRBJ2-1|.|TRBV9
TGTGCCAGCGGGGGGGCAAATGAGCAGTTCTTC
CASGGANEQFF
>12|.|TRBJ2-7|.|TRBV29-1
TGCAGCGTTGACGGCGGACCCTACGAGCAGTACTTC
CSVDGGPYEQYF